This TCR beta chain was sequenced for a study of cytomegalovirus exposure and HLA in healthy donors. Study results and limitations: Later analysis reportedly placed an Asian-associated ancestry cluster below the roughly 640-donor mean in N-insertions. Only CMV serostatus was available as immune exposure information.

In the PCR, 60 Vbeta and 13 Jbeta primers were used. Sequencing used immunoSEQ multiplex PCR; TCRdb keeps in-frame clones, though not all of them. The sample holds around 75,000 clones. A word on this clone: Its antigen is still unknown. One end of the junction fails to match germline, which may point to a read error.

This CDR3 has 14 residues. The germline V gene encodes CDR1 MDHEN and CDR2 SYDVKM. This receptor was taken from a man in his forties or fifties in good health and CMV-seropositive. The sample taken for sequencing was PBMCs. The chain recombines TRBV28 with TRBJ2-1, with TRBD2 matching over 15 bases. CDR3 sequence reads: CASSYSGLAGGPVF. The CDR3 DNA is TGTGCCAGCAGTTACTCAGGACTAGCGGGAGGGCCGGTCTTC.